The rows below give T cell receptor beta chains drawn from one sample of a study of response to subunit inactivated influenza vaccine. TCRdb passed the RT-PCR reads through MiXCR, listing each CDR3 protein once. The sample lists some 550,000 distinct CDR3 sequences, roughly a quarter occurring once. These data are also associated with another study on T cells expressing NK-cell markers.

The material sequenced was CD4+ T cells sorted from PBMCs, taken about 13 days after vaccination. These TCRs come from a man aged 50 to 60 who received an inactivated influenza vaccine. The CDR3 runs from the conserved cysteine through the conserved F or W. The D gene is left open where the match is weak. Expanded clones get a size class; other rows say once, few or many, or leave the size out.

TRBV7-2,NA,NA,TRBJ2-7,CASSGGGSGEQYF,TGTGCCAGCAGCGGAGGGGGGTCCGGGGAGCAGTACTTC
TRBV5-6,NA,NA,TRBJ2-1,CASRSRQTLSYNEQFF,TGTGCCAGCAGATCCCGACAGACCCTATCCTACAATGAGCAGTTCTTC
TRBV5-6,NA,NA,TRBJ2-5,CASSVPGPGPGGQYF,TGTGCCAGCAGCGTACCGGGACCTGGACCCGGTGGCCAGTACTTC
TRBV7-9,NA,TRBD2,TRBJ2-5,CASFRTSGGGETQYF,TGTGCCAGCTTCCGGACTAGCGGGGGCGGAGAGACCCAGTACTTC
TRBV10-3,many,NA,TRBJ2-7,CAISESRQEQYF,TGTGCCATCAGTGAGTCGAGACAAGAGCAGTACTTC
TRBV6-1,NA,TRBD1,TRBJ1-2,CASSPGQAESPRNGYTF,TGTGCCAGCTCCCCGGGACAGGCTGAGAGTCCCCGGAATGGCTACACCTTC
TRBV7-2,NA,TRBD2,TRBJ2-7,CATSRVAGGYEQYF,TGTGCCACCAGTAGAGTAGCGGGAGGTTACGAGCAGTACTTC
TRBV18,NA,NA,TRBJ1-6,CASSPSTGDNSPLHF,TGTGCCAGCTCACCATCGACGGGAGATAATTCACCCCTCCACTTT
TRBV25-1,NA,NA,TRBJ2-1,CASSGYYEQFF,TGTGCCAGCAGTGGGTATTATGAGCAGTTCTTC
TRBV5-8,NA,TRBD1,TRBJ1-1,CASSRWTGNTEAFF,TGTGCCAGCAGCCGCTGGACAGGGAACACTGAAGCTTTCTTT
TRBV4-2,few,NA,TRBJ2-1,CASSQDQNNEQFF,TGTGCCAGCAGCCAAGATCAAAACAATGAGCAGTTCTTC
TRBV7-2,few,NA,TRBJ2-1,CASSLAGGSVNNEQFF,TGTGCCAGCAGCTTAGCGGGGGGCTCCGTAAACAATGAGCAGTTCTTC
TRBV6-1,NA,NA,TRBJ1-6,CASRASSYNSPLHF,TGTGCCAGCAGAGCGAGCTCCTATAATTCACCCCTCCACTTT